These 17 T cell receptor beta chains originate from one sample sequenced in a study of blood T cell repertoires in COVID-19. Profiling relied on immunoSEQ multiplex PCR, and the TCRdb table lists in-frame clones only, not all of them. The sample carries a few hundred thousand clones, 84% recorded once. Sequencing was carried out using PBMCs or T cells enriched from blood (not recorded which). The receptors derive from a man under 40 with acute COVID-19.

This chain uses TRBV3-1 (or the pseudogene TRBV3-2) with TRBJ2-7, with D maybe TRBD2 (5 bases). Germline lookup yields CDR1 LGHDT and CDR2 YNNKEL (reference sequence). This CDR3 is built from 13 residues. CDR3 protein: CASSQVSGSPTDV. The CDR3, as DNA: TGTGCCAGCAGCCAAGTCAGCGGAAGCCCAACGGACGTC.

CDR3 sequence reads: CASTGQSRLQETQYF. The CDR3 coding sequence is TGTGCCAGCACAGGACAGTCCAGACTACAAGAGACCCAGTACTTC. The chain joins TRBV2 to TRBJ2-5, with D possibly matching TRBD1 (6 bases). The CDR3 is 15 amino acids. Germline CDR1 is SNHLY and CDR2 is FYNNEI. V was clipped by 7 bases and J by 2 bases, with 17 bases between them.

CDR3 in amino acids: CASASSYNEQFF. The CDR3 DNA reads TGTGCCAGCGCGAGCTCCTACAATGAGCAGTTCTTC. The rearrangement joins TRBV2 to TRBJ2-1; D is ambiguous. V was pared by 8 bases and J by 0 bases, with 5 bases between. Per germline, CDR1 SNHLY and CDR2 FYNNEI. The CDR3 has 12 amino acids.

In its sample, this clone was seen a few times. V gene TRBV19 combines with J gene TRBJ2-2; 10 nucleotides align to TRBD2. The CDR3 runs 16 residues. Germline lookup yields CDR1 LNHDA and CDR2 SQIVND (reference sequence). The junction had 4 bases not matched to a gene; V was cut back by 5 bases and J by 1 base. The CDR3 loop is CASSSRLAGNTGELFF. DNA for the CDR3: TGTGCCAGTAGTTCCAGACTAGCGGGGAACACCGGGGAGCTGTTTTTT.

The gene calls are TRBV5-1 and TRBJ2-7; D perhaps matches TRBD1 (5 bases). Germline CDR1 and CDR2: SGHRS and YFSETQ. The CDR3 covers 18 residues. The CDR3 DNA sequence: TGTGCCAGCAGCTTGGGCCCTTTTGGGGCCAAGAACACCTACGAGCAGTACGTC. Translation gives CASSLGPFGAKNTYEQYV.

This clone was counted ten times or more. CDR3: CASSESQGVSPLHF. CDR3 DNA: TGTGCCAGCAGTGAATCCCAGGGGGTCTCACCCCTCCACTTT. This rearrangement joins TRBV6-1 to TRBJ1-6; 7 bases align to TRBD1. The J segment lost 10 bases and the V segment lost 2 bases, leaving 5 bases of the junction unmatched. The V gene's germline CDR1 is MNHNS and CDR2 SASEGT. The CDR3 has 14 residues.

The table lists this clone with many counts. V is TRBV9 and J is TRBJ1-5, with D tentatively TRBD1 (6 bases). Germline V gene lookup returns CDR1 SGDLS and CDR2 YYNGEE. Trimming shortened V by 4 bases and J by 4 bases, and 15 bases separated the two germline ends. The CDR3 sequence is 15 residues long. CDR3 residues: CASSPGTLLNQPQHF. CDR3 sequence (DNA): TGTGCCAGCAGCCCCGGGACACTTTTAAATCAGCCCCAGCATTTT.

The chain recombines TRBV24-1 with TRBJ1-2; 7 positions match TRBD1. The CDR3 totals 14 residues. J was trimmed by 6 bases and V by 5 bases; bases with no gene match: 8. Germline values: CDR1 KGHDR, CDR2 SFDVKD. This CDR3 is CATSAEGALHGYTF. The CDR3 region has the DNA TGTGCCACCAGTGCCGAGGGGGCTCTCCATGGCTACACCTTC.

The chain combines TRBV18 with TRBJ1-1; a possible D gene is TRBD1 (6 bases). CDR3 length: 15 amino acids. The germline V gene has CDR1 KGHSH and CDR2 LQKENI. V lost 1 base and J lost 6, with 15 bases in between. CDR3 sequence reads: CASSPRETGFPEAFF. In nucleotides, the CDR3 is TGTGCCAGCTCACCACGCGAGACAGGCTTCCCTGAAGCTTTCTTT.

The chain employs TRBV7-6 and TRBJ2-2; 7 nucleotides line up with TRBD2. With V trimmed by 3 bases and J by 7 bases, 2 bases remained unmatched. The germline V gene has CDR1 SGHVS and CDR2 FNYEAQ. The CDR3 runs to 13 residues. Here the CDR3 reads CASSFGGDGELFF. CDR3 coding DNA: TGTGCCAGCAGCTTTGGGGGGGACGGGGAGCTGTTTTTT. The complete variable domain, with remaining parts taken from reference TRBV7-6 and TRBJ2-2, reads GAGVSQSPRYKVTKRGQDVALRCDPISGHVSLYWYRQALGQGPEFLTYFNYEAQQDKSGLPNDRFSAERPEGSISTLTIQRTEQRDSAMYRCASSFGGDGELFFGEGSRLTVL.

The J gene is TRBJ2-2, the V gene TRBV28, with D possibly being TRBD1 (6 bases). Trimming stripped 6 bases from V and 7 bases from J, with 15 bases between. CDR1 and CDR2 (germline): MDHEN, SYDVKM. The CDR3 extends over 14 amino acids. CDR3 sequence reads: CASRWYQGIGELFF. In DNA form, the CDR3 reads TGTGCCAGCAGATGGTATCAGGGGATCGGGGAGCTGTTTTTT. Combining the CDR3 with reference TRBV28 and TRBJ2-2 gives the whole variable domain DVKVTQSSRYLVKRTGEKVFLECVQDMDHENMFWYRQDPGLGLRLIYFSYDVKMKEKGDIPEGYSVSREKKERFSLILESASTNQTSMYLCASRWYQGIGELFFGEGSRLTVL.

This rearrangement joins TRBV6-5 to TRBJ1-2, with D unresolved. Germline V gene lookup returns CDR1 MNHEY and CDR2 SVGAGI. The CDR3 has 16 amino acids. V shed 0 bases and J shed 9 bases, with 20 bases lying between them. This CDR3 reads CASSYSPGRGASRYTF. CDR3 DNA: TGTGCCAGCAGTTACTCGCCTGGTCGGGGAGCCAGTCGCTACACCTTC.

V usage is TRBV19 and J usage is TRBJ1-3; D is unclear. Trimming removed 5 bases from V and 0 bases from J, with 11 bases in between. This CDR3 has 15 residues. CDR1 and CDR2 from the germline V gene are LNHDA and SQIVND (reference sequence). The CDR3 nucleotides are TGTGCCAGTAGTCTCCCGGAGTACTCTGGAAACACCATATATTTT. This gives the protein CASSLPEYSGNTIYF.

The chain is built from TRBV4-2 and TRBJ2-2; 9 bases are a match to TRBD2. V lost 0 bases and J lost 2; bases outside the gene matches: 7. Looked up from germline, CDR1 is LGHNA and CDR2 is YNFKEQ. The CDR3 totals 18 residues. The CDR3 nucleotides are TGTGCCAGCAGCCAAGAAATAGCGGGAGCGAGCAACACCGGGGAGCTGTTTTTT. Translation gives CASSQEIAGASNTGELFF.

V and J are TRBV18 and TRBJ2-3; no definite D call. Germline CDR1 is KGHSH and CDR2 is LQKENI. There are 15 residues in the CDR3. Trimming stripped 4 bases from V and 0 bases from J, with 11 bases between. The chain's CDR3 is CASSRLDLSTDTQYF. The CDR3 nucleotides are TGTGCCAGCTCACGACTCGACCTTAGCACAGATACGCAGTATTTT. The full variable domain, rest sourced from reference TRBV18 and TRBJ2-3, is NAGVMQNPRHLVRRRGQEARLRCSPMKGHSHVYWYRQLPEEGLKFMVYLQKENIIDESGMPKERFSAEFPKEGPSILRIQQVVRGDSAAYFCASSRLDLSTDTQYFGPGTRLTVL.

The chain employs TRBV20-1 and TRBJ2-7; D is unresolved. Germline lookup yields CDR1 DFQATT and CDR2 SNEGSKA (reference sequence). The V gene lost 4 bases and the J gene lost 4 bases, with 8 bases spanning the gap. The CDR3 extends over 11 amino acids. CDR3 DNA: TGCAGTGCTATCGGCGGATACGAGCAGTACGTC. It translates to CSAIGGYEQYV.

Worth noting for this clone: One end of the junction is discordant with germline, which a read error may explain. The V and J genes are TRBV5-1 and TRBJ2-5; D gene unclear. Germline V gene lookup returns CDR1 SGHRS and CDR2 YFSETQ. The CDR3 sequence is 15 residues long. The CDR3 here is CASSRRGERQETQYF. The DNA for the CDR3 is TGTGCCAGCAGCCGACGCGGCGAAAGGCAAGAGACCCAGTACTTC.